The clone carrying this T cell receptor beta chain has a count of ten or more. Its target is unknown. Specified time point: persistent/refractory GD, antithyroid drugs over 5 years with positive TRAb. Following extraction of RNA from PBMCs, that RNA was used to make the TCR library. A roughly 9-milliliter sample of peripheral blood was drawn into EDTA tubes. J lost 0 bases, V lost 6 bases, and 6 bases had no gene match. The CDR3 consists of 17 residues. This record belongs to a study of regulatory T cells in long-lasting Graves disease. For TCR beta, libraries came from iRepertoire HTBI primers and Arm-PCR of CDR3 regions. Using its own MiXCR run on the multiplex PCR reads, TCRdb lists one record per CDR3 protein. Of fewer than 550,000 distinct CDR3 sequences in the sample, about a fifth were seen once. Study-level findings and limits: Favored usage of TRBV28, TRBJ1-2 and TRBJ2-5 was recorded in persistent disease.

This chain joins TRBV12-3 or TRBV12-4 and TRBJ2-2; 11 bases fit TRBD1. The receptor was derived from a female donor with Graves disease. The material sequenced was peripheral blood mononuclear cells (PBMCs), taken when the disease was refractory, from a patient treated with antithyroid drugs. This CDR3 reads CASSPGQGASNTGELFF. The CDR3 DNA follows: TGTGCCAGCAGCCCTGGACAGGGGGCTTCGAACACCGGGGAGCTGTTTTTT.